This is a list of T cell receptor beta chains from one sample in a study of Ad26.COV2.S vaccination and SARS-CoV-2 variants. Produced via immunoSEQ multiplex PCR; TCRdb's table is partial and in-frame only. In the table there are around 370,000 clones, just over 90% of which are singletons. The sequencing here drew on peripheral blood, taken after recovery from COVID-19. Receptors originate from a human donor who had recovered from COVID-19. Each CDR3 is given without its conserved first and last residue. Clone sizes are given selectively: once, few, many, or a class where the clone is expanded.

TRBJ2-7 | NA | TRBV6-4 | ASTRLRDRYEQY
TRBJ1-4 | NA | TRBV7-9 | ASSPPGGNEKLF
TRBJ1-1 | NA | TRBV25-1 | ASRHILPEAF
TRBJ1-1 | NA | TRBV6-2/TRBV6-3 | ASSYSGKNSHMNTEAF
TRBJ1-1 | once | TRBV2 | ASRQGTGRQAF
TRBJ2-7 | NA | TRBV4-2 | ASSPSLQRGGSYEQY
TRBJ2-7 | NA | TRBV5-6 | ASSLGTAGYEQY
TRBJ1-1 | NA | TRBV5-4 | ASSLGWDRGGAF
TRBJ2-3 | NA | TRBV10-3 | AISPSGVDTQY
TRBJ1-1 | NA | TRBV5-1 | ASSYGLREGEAF
TRBJ2-1 | once | TRBV6-1 | ASSERGGTGYNEQF
TRBJ2-1 | few | TRBV27 | ASRRTGQRDNEQF
TRBJ2-7 | NA | TRBV12-3/TRBV12-4 | ASSSRRDRQY
TRBJ2-7 | NA | TRBV6-6 | ASSYSISQGNEQY
TRBJ2-3 | NA | TRBV6-4 | ASSGQGGTDTQY
TRBJ1-5 | NA | TRBV27 | ASSAVQGYQPQH
TRBJ1-2 | once | TRBV5-6 | ASSLLGQDDYGYT
TRBJ2-5 | NA | TRBV5-1 | ASSLAGDQETQY
TRBJ1-5 | NA | TRBV15 | ATSTMQGFGLFRGNQPQH
TRBJ1-5 | NA | TRBV9 | ASSEGGGNQPQH
TRBJ1-1 | NA | TRBV7-8 | ASSLNLGGTEAF
TRBJ1-2 | NA | TRBV5-5 | ASSSLTGKYGYT
TRBJ1-5 | NA | TRBV28 | ASRSQGIRNQPQH
TRBJ1-1 | NA | TRBV11-2 | ASSLGAPKGTEAF
TRBJ1-6 | NA | TRBV5-8 | ASSSLQGNSPLH
TRBJ1-2 | NA | TRBV6-2/TRBV6-3 | ASSYAAAEYGYT
TRBJ1-1 | NA | TRBV7-2 | ASSRTQGSEAF
TRBJ1-5 | NA | TRBV2 | ASSEALSGGGQPQH
TRBJ1-1 | NA | TRBV5-1 | ASSIGEATEAF
TRBJ1-6 | NA | TRBV2 | ASSSRDRDSPLH
TRBJ2-7 | NA | TRBV5-5 | ASSLVAAYEQY
TRBJ2-1 | once | TRBV2 | ASSETYNEQF
TRBJ1-5 | NA | TRBV6-2/TRBV6-3 | ASSYRDPGNQPQH
TRBJ1-4 | once | TRBV4-1 | ASSQGGRQINEKLF
TRBJ2-7 | NA | TRBV5-6 | ASSLGSTYEQY
TRBJ1-1 | NA | TRBV7-2 | ASSLDPWTGGEAF
TRBJ1-2 | NA | TRBV20-1 | SASDRAFGYT
TRBJ2-7 | NA | TRBV5-1 | ASSRAQNEQY
TRBJ1-1 | NA | TRBV12-5 | ASGLTPTVITEAF
TRBJ2-7 | NA | TRBV6-1 | ASSEAESPVLYEQY
TRBJ2-3 | NA | TRBV5-4 | ASSPGTAADTQY
TRBJ2-1 | NA | TRBV19 | ASNSGLAGSYEQF
TRBJ1-3 | once | TRBV6-5 | ASRVQGGNTIY
TRBJ2-1 | few | TRBV7-9 | ASSSVGDSYNEQF
TRBJ2-1 | NA | TRBV9 | ASSVGSSFNEQF
TRBJ2-1 | NA | TRBV11-2 | ASSPIRGPSYNEQF
TRBJ1-6 | NA | TRBV9 | ASSAGASYNSPLH
TRBJ2-1 | NA | TRBV11-1 | ASSPFTGQNNEQF
TRBJ1-3 | NA | TRBV7-8 | ASKQGSGNTIY
TRBJ2-5 | NA | TRBV7-6 | ASSPGQGRKETQY
TRBJ2-7 | once | TRBV5-6 | ASSQTGYSYEQY
TRBJ1-3 | NA | TRBV29-1 | SVIGQGALGNTIY
TRBJ2-5 | once | TRBV11-2 | ASSRTGRETQY
TRBJ2-4 | once | TRBV5-1 | ASSFPGQNIQY
TRBJ1-2 | NA | TRBV5-1 | ASSSLYGYT